The source of this TCR beta chain is a study of T cell repertoires in cytomegalovirus infection. This CDR3 spans 15 amino acids. Trimming cost V 10 bases and J 0 bases, with 16 bases left between them. Germline CDR1 reads ENHRY; CDR2 reads SYGVKD. TCRdb redid the calling of the reads with MiXCR, one entry per CDR3 protein. Found here are about 310,000 distinct CDR3 sequences, about a sixth of them singletons; the top ten hold around 12%. This clonotype was observed a few times. This rearrangement joins TRBV10-3 to TRBJ2-1, with D tentatively TRBD1 (6 bases). The clonotype originates from a human donor in good health (CMV status not recorded). Some clones in this sample may be carry-over from other donors' samples. The sample consisted of PBMCs. The CDR3 sequence is CATKNRDISYNEQFF. The CDR3 region has the DNA TGTGCCACCAAAAACCGGGACATCTCCTACAATGAGCAGTTCTTC.